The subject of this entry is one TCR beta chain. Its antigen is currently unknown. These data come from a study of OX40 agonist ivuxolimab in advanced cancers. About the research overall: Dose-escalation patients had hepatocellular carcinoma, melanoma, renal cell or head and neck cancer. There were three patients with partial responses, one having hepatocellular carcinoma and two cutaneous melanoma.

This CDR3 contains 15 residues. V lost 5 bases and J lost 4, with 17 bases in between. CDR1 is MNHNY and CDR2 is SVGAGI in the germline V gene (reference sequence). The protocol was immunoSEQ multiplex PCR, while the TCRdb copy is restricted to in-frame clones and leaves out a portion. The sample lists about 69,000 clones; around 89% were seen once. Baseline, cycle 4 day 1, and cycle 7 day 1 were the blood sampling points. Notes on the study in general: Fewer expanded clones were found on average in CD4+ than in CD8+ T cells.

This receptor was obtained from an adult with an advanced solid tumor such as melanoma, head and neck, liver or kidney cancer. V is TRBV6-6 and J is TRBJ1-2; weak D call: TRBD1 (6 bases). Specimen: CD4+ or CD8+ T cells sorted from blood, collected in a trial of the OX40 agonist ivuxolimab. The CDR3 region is CASSQASGQPYGYTF. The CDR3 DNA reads TGTGCCAGCAGTCAGGCGAGCGGACAGCCCTATGGCTACACCTTC.